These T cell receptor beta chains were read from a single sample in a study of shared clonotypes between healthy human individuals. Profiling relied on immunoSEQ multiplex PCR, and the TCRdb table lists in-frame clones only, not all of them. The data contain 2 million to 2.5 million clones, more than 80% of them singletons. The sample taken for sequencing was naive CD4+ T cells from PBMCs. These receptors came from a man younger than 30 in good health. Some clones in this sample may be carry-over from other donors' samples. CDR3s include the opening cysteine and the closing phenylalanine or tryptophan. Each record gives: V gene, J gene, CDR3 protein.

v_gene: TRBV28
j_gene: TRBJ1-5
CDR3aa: CASGGGQPQHF

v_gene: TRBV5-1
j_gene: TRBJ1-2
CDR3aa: CASSLTTVSGYGYTF

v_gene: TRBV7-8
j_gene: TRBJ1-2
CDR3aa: CASSLRDRGNRYGYTF

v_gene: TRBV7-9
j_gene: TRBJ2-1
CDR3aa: CASSLGLAGSNEQFF

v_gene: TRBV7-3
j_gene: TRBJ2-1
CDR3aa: CASSLQGEQFF

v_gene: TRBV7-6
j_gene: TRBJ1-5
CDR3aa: CASSLEDRRGQPQHF

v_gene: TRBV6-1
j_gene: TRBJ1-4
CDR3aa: CASRAGKVEKLFF

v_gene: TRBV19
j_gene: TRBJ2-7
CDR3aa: CASSTQTSGSGYEQYF

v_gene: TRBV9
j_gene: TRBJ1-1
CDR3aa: CASSVEGHPNTEAFF

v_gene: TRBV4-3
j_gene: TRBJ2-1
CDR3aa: CASSREGLAVYNEQFF

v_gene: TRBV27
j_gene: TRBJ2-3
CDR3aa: CASSLRYTDTQYF

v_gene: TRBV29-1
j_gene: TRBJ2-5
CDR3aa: CSSRAGGQETQYF

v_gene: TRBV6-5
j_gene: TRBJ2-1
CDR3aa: CASRTQGGDNEQFF

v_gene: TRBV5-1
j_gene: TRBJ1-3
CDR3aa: CASSLLVQGASSGNTIYF

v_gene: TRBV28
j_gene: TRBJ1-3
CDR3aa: CASSLSRPTGNTIYF

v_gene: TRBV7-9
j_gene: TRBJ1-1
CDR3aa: CASSSRGGTEAFF

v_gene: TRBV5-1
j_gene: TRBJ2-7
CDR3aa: CASSLVRGTYEQYF

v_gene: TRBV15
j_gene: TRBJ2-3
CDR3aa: CATSRGEGSDTQYF

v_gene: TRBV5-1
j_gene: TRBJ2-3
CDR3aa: CASSFAPVSGVPSTDTQYF

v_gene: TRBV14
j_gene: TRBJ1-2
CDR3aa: CASSRDVRGYTF

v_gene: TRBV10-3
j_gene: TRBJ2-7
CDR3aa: CATRDSVYEQYF

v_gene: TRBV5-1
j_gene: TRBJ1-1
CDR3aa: CASSSGQGYTEAFF

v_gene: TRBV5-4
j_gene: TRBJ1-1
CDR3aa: CAYQGVTEAFF

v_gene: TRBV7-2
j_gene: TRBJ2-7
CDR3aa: CASSGGTGPAYEQYF

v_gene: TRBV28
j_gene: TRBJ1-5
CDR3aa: CASISREGGNSNQPQHF

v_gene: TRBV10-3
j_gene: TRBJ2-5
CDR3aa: CAISERGEETQYF

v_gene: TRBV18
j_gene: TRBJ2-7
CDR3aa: CASSPGTGGTYEQYF

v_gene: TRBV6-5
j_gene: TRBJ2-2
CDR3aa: CASRSGQIYTGELFF

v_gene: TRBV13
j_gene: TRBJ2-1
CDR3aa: CASSRGQGENEQFF

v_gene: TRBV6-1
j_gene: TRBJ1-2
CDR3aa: CASSAGAPYGYTF

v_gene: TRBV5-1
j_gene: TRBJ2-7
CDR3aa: CASLASTGSHEQYF

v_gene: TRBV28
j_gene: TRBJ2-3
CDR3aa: CASTSWGLAGVTGGTDTQYF

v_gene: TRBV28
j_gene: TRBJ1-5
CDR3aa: CASSFRDRGSNQPQHF

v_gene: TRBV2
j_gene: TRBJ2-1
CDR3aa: CASSAGTGEFF

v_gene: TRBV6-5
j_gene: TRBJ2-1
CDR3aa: CASSNRAGGNNEQFF

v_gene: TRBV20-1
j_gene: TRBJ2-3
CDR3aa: CSARRTVGQYF

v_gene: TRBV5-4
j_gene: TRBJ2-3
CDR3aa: CASSLGGKGGPDTQYF

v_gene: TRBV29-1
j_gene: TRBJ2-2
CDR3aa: CSVPGTNIPNTGELFF

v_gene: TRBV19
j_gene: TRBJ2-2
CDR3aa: CASSSGLAGGLTGELFF

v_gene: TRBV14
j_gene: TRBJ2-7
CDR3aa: CASSPVYGRREQYF

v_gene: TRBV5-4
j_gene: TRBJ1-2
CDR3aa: CASSLDREYGYTF

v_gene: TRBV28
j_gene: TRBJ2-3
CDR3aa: CASSLEAGVTDTQYF

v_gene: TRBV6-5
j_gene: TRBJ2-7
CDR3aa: CASNSIRQGVYEQYF

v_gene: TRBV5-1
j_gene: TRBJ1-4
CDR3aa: CASSPDSSEKLFF

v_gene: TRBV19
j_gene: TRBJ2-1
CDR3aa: CASSIDRWNNEQFF

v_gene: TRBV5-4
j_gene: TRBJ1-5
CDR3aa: CASSLGVNSNQPQHF

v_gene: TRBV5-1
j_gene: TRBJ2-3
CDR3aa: CASSLGSTSSTDTQYF

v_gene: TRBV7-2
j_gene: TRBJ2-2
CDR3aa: CASSFHRLAGELFF

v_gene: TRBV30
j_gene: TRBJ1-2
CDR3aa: CAWRGTGGGGYTF

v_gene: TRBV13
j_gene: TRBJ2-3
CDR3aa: CASSSRRDTQYF

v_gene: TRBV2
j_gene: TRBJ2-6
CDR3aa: CASSQSSGANVLTF

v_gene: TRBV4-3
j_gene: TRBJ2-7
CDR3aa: CASSRGRSFAYEQYF

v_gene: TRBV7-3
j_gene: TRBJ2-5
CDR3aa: CASSLTSKGETQYF

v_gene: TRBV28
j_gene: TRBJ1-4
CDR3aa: CASSPPLRKLFF

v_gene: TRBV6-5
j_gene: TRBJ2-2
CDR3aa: CASSRDGKNTGELFF

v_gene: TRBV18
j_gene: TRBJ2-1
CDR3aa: CASSSGLVGINEQFF

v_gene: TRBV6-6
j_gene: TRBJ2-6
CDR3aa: CASTVDSGANVLTF

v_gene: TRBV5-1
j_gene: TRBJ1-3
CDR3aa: CASSPTGGSGNTIYF

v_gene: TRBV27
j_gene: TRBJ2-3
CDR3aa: CASSSLRAGIPDTQYF